Following are 11 T cell receptor beta chains from one sample sequenced in a study of post-analysis software for immune sequencing data. General study points: About five TRBV segments were more frequent in patients than controls; TRBV5-6, TRBV5-1 and TRBV20-1 belonged to this group.

Unique molecular identifiers were present in the TCR beta cDNA libraries. TCRdb reprocessed the PCR reads via MiXCR and lists one record per CDR3 protein. The sample lists 750,000 to 950,000 distinct CDR3 sequences; approximately 53% were seen once. These receptors have no known antigen. The sequenced material came from blood. The receptors were sampled from a girl aged 10-17 years with multiple sclerosis.

This sequence joins TRBV20-1 and TRBJ1-5; 7 bases are shared with TRBD1. There are 16 residues in the CDR3. V trimming: 1 base; J trimming: 5 bases; junction bases outside the gene matches: 11. Germline loops: CDR1 DFQATT, CDR2 SNEGSKA (reference sequence). As DNA, the CDR3 is TGCAGTGCTAGAGGGAGTGGCAGGGGGAGGTATCAGCCCCAGCATTTT. It translates to CSARGSGRGRYQPQHF.

V usage is TRBV5-1 and J usage is TRBJ1-2, with D hard to call. Germline CDR1 reads SGHRS; CDR2 reads YFSETQ. Trimming pared 0 bases from V and 8 bases from J, leaving 17 bases between. This CDR3 region has 15 residues. The CDR3, as DNA: TGCGCCAGCAGCTTGGGATTACAGAGGGCGGAAGGCTACACCTTC. Protein sequence: CASSLGLQRAEGYTF. Full variable domain (rest looked up from reference TRBV5-1 and TRBJ1-2): KAGVTQTPRYLIKTRGQQVTLSCSPISGHRSVSWYQQTPGQGLQFLFEYFSETQRNKGNFPGRFSGRQFSNSRSEMNVSTLELGDSALYLCASSLGLQRAEGYTFGSGTRLTVV.

V is TRBV7-3 and J is TRBJ1-1; D gene ambiguous. This CDR3 comprises 15 residues. The ends were cut back, 1 base at V and 5 bases at J, with 14 bases in the middle. In germline, CDR1 is SGHTA, CDR2 FQGTGA. The chain's CDR3 is CASSLKIGQPTEAFF. The CDR3 coding sequence is TGTGCCAGCAGCTTAAAGATAGGCCAACCAACTGAAGCTTTCTTT.

The gene calls are TRBV27 and TRBJ1-2; possible D gene TRBD1, 5 bases. V gave up 8 bases and J gave up 8 bases, with 6 bases separating them. Germline assignment: CDR1 MNHEY and CDR2 SMNVEV (reference sequence). The CDR3 is 9 amino acids. The DNA for the CDR3 is TGTGCCAGCCGGGGGGGCTACACCTTC. Residues: CASRGGYTF.

The chain couples TRBV29-1 to TRBJ2-7; 10 bases map to TRBD2. This CDR3 region has 14 residues. Trimming took 5 bases from V and 0 from J; bases not matched to a gene: 4. Germline V lookup: CDR1 SQVTM, CDR2 ANQGSEA. The chain's CDR3 is CSVNGLAASYEQYF. The CDR3 DNA is TGCAGCGTTAACGGACTAGCGGCCTCCTACGAGCAGTACTTC.

The chain links TRBV20-1 to TRBJ1-1; D call uncertain. Germline V gives CDR1 DFQATT, CDR2 SNEGSKA (reference sequence). V lost 4 bases, J lost 2 bases, and 8 bases lay in between. The CDR3 covers 12 residues. The CDR3 loop reads CSAIPDNTEAFF. CDR3 nucleotide sequence: TGCAGTGCTATCCCCGATAACACTGAAGCTTTCTTT.

This clonotype turned up a few times. The chain has TRBV10-3 and TRBJ2-5, with a possible D match to TRBD1 (6 bases). V shed 2 bases and J shed 2 bases, with 9 bases lying between them. The V gene's germline CDR1 is ENHRY and CDR2 SYGVKD. There are 14 residues in the CDR3. CDR3: CAISENRDQETQYF. CDR3 coding DNA: TGTGCCATCAGTGAGAACAGGGATCAAGAGACCCAGTACTTC.

The rearrangement uses TRBV5-1 and TRBJ1-1; D call uncertain. The germline CDR1 and CDR2 sequences are SGHRS and YFSETQ. The V gene lost 1 base and the J gene lost 3 bases, with 10 bases spanning the gap. The CDR3 runs to 14 residues. CDR3 protein: CASSLLPIDTEAFF. CDR3 coding DNA: TGCGCCAGCAGCTTGCTTCCTATCGACACTGAAGCTTTCTTT.

V usage is TRBV2 and J usage is TRBJ2-4, with TRBD1 as a possible D gene (5 bases). Trimming removed 6 bases at V and 4 bases at J, with 10 bases between. The CDR3 loop spans 13 amino acids. Looked up from germline, CDR1 is SNHLY and CDR2 is FYNNEI. In DNA, the CDR3 is TGTGCCAGCAGCCAGGGTCTTAAAAACATTCAGTACTTC. Residues: CASSQGLKNIQYF. Looking up the rest from reference TRBV2 and TRBJ2-4 gives the full variable domain: EPEVTQTPSHQVTQMGQEVILRCVPISNHLYFYWYRQILGQKVEFLVSFYNNEISEKSEIFDDQFSVERPDGSNFTLKIRSTKLEDSAMYFCASSQGLKNIQYFGAGTRLSVL.

The chain uses TRBV7-9 and TRBJ2-4, with 9 bases aligning to TRBD2. Germline V gene lookup returns CDR1 SEHNR and CDR2 FQNEAQ (reference sequence). The CDR3 runs 17 residues. With 0 bases clipped from V and 3 bases from J, the junction kept 6 bases outside the gene matches. The CDR3, as DNA: TGTGCCAGCAGCTTAGCCGCGGGGGGGCTAGTCAAAAACATTCAGTACTTC. Protein product: CASSLAAGGLVKNIQYF.

This sequence joins TRBV12-3 or TRBV12-4 and TRBJ2-1; 10 bases match TRBD2. CDR3 size: 15 residues. The junction had 7 bases not matched to a gene; V was cut back by 6 bases and J by 5 bases. The CDR3 bases are TGTGCCAGCAGCCGCGGACTAGCGGCAGACAATGAGCAGTTCTTC. Encoded protein: CASSRGLAADNEQFF.